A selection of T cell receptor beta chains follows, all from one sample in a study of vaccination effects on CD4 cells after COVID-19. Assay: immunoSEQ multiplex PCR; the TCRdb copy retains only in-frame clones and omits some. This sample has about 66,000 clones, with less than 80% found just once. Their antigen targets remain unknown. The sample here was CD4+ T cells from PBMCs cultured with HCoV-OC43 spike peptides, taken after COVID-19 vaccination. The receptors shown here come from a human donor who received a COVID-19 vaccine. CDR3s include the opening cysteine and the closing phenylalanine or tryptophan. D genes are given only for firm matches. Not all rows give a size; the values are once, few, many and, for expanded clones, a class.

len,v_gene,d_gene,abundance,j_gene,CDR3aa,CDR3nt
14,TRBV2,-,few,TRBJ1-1,CASSEWGRSTEAFF,TGTGCCAGCAGTGAATGGGGGCGGAGCACTGAAGCTTTCTTT
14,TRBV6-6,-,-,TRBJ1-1,CASSDTGRGTEAFF,TGTGCCAGCAGCGATACAGGGAGGGGCACTGAAGCTTTCTTT
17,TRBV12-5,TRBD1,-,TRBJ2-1,CASALLAGTGAYNEQFF,TGTGCTAGTGCCTTATTGGCCGGGACAGGGGCCTACAATGAGCAGTTCTTC
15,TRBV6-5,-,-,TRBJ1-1,CASSYSAGLNTEAFF,TGTGCCAGCAGTTACTCGGCAGGGTTGAACACTGAAGCTTTCTTT
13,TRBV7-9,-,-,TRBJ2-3,CASSLTGTDTQYF,TGTGCCAGCAGCTTAACCGGGACAGATACGCAGTATTTT
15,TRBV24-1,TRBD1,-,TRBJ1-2,CATSDPDRADYGYTF,TGTGCCACCAGTGATCCAGACAGGGCCGACTATGGCTACACCTTC
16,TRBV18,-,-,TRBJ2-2,CASSPFRGRVTGELFF,TGTGCCAGCTCACCATTTCGGGGACGGGTCACCGGGGAGCTGTTTTTT
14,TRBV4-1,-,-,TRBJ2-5,CASSQHLGAETQYF,TGCGCCAGCAGCCAACATTTGGGAGCGGAGACCCAGTACTTC
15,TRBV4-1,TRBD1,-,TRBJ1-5,CASSLKPTGPQPQHF,TGCGCCAGCAGCTTAAAACCGACAGGGCCTCAGCCCCAGCATTTT
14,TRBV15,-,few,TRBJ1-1,CATSRDWGNTEAFF,TGTGCCACCAGCAGAGATTGGGGGAACACTGAAGCTTTCTTT
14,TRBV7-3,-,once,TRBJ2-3,CASSPGLNTDTQYF,TGTGCCAGCAGCCCGGGACTCAACACAGATACGCAGTATTTT
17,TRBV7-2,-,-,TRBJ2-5,CASSGLGTGILKETQYF,TGTGCCAGCAGCGGCTTAGGTACGGGGATCTTAAAAGAGACCCAGTACTTC
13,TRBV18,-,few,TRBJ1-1,CASSLLGNTEAFF,TGTGCCAGCTCGCTTTTAGGAAACACTGAAGCTTTCTTT
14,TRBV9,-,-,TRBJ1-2,CASSVTGSNYGYTF,TGTGCCAGCAGCGTAACAGGTAGTAACTATGGCTACACCTTC
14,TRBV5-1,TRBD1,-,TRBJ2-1,CASSAGGRYNEQFF,TGCGCCAGCAGCGCAGGGGGTCGCTACAATGAGCAGTTCTTC
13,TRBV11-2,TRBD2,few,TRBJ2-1,CASSSAGTMEQFF,TGTGCCAGCAGCTCAGCGGGGACCATGGAGCAGTTCTTC
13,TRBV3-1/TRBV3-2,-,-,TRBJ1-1,CASSHGGMSEAFF,TGTGCCAGCAGCCACGGGGGGATGTCTGAAGCTTTCTTT
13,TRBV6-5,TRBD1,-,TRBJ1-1,CASSPGGNTEAFF,TGTGCCAGCAGCCCAGGGGGGAACACTGAAGCTTTCTTT
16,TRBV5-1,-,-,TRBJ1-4,CASSLDLGAANEKLFF,TGCGCCAGCAGCTTGGATTTGGGGGCGGCTAATGAAAAACTGTTTTTT
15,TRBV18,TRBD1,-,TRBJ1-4,CASSSRTGGKEKLFF,TGTGCCAGCTCATCTCGGACAGGGGGAAAAGAAAAACTGTTTTTT